One and the same sample provided the 14 T cell receptor beta chains below, sequenced in a study of regulatory T cells in long-lasting Graves disease. HTBI primers from iRepertoire and Arm-PCR of CDR3 regions yielded the TCR beta libraries. TCRdb re-called the multiplex PCR reads with MiXCR, one entry per CDR3 protein. The repertoire includes approximately 470,000 distinct CDR3 sequences, 15% to 20% of them detected once, and more than 9% sits in the top ten. The time point: newly diagnosed GD, antithyroid drugs for less than 3 months. With RNA extracted from PBMCs as input, the TCR library was made. These sequences were also reported in another study, on T cells in Graves' hyperthyroidism and ophthalmopathy.

The input for sequencing was peripheral blood mononuclear cells (PBMCs), taken at new diagnosis, from a patient treated with antithyroid drugs. Receptors originate from a man in his forties with Graves disease.

This clonotype was recorded at least ten times. The chain employs TRBV12-3 or TRBV12-4 and TRBJ2-1; 8 bases line up with TRBD2. This CDR3 is built from 16 residues. J lost 1 base, V lost 5 bases, and 7 bases had no gene match. In DNA form, the CDR3 reads TGTGCCAGCAGTCCCCGAGCGGGAGCGTCCTACAATGAGCAGTTCTTC. Its protein is CASSPRAGASYNEQFF.

The gene calls are TRBV5-1 and TRBJ2-1; a weak D match, TRBD1 (6 bases). V was cut by 4 bases and J by 6 bases, with 11 bases left in between. The CDR3 has 13 amino acids. The germline gives CDR1 SGHRS, CDR2 YFSETQ. CDR3 residues: CASSPDRANEQFF. The CDR3 DNA sequence: TGCGCCAGCAGCCCGGACAGAGCCAATGAGCAGTTCTTC.

A remark on this clonotype: Possible read error: a much larger clone is one base away. The chain couples TRBV20-1 to TRBJ2-1, with TRBD2 matching over 11 bases. Gene TRBJ2-7 matches the end of the DNA better, so the J call may be wrong. The germline CDR1 and CDR2 sequences are DFQATT and SNEGSKA (reference sequence). The CDR3 extends over 14 amino acids. CDR3 sequence: CSAELAGVGNEQYF. For the CDR3, the DNA is TGCAGTGCTGAACTAGCGGGAGTTGGGAATGAGCAGTACTTC.

At least ten counts were recorded for this clonotype. V is TRBV7-9 and J is TRBJ2-5, with D perhaps matching TRBD2 (5 bases). Germline CDR1 is SEHNR and CDR2 is FQNEAQ (reference sequence). Between the trimmed V and J ends, which lost 5 bases and 5 bases, there was a span of 15 bases. This CDR3 comprises 14 residues. The CDR3, as DNA: TGTGCCAGCAGCATTGAGAGGGTTCAGGAGACCCAGTACTTC. Translating gives CASSIERVQETQYF.

The CDR3 protein is CASSSGLAGEYEQFF. The CDR3 DNA sequence: TGTGCCAGCAGCTCGGGACTAGCGGGAGAATACGAGCAGTTCTTC. The genes are TRBV6-2 or TRBV6-3 and TRBJ2-1, with 14 bases fitting TRBD2. The CDR3 has 15 amino acids. V lost 6 bases, J lost 10 bases, and 8 bases stayed unmatched. Per germline, CDR1 MNHEY and CDR2 SVGEGT.

This clonotype appeared many times. The chain combines TRBV6-1 with TRBJ2-7, with TRBD2 as a possible D gene (6 bases). Trimming stripped 5 bases from V and 3 bases from J, with 14 bases between. Germline values: CDR1 MNHNS, CDR2 SASEGT. CDR3 length equals 14 residues. The CDR3 sequence is CASSNLATIYEQYF. The CDR3 bases are TGTGCCAGCAGTAACCTAGCGACTATCTACGAGCAGTACTTC.

This clonotype was seen a single time. J is TRBJ1-5 and V is TRBV6-1; 7 bases line up with TRBD1. The CDR3 runs to 13 residues. V shed 6 bases and J 7 bases; nucleotides not matched to a gene: 6. Germline V gene data show CDR1 as MNHNS and CDR2 as SASEGT. In nucleotides, the CDR3 is TGTGCCAGCAGCGTACAGGGGAGGCAGCCCCAGCATTTT. Translation gives CASSVQGRQPQHF.

The chain couples TRBV19 to TRBJ2-2, with 11 bases fitting TRBD2. CDR1 LNHDA and CDR2 SQIVND come from the germline V gene (reference sequence). This CDR3 is 16 amino acids long. V lost 6 bases, J lost 4 bases, and 7 bases stayed unmatched. The CDR3 DNA reads as TGTGCCAGTAGGGGACTAGCGGAAGTCGGCACCGGGGAGCTGTTTTTT. Translation gives CASRGLAEVGTGELFF.

This clonotype was picked up many times. This chain links TRBV28 with TRBJ2-2; perhaps TRBD1 as D (5 bases). The CDR3 length is 15 residues. Germline V gives CDR1 MDHEN, CDR2 SYDVKM. V was shortened by 5 bases and J by 7 bases, with 17 bases between the two germline ends. CDR3 in DNA: TGTGCCAGCAGTCAACCAGGGAAATTCGGCGGGGAGCTGTTTTTT. Translation: CASSQPGKFGGELFF.

The chain employs TRBV6-1 and TRBJ1-1; D not certain. Germline V CDR1 and CDR2: MNHNS, SASEGT. The V end lost 3 bases, the J end lost 7 bases, and 6 bases lay between the germline ends. The CDR3 is 11 amino acids. The CDR3 nucleotides are TGTGCCAGCAGTGACCAGCGTGAAGCTTTCTTT. It encodes CASSDQREAFF.

The rearrangement uses TRBV20-1 and TRBJ2-7; the D gene is possibly TRBD2 (5 bases). The CDR3 sequence is 12 residues long. CDR1 DFQATT and CDR2 SNEGSKA come from the germline V gene (reference sequence). V was shortened by 6 bases and J by 2 bases, with 11 bases between the two germline ends. The chain's CDR3 is CSANRDPYEQYF. In nucleotides, the CDR3 is TGCAGTGCAAACCGGGATCCCTACGAGCAGTACTTC.

This clonotype turned up a few times. The rearrangement uses TRBV12-3 or TRBV12-4 and TRBJ1-3; D is possibly TRBD1 (6 bases). This CDR3 region has 14 residues. Trimming cost V 6 bases and J 7 bases, with 16 bases left between them. The CDR3 region is CASSSRGVRNTIYF. In DNA form, the CDR3 reads TGTGCCAGCAGCAGCAGGGGTGTTCGGAACACCATATATTTT.

This clonotype showed up just a few times. V is TRBV19 and J is TRBJ2-1; tentatively, D is TRBD2 (6 bases). The V end was cut by 3 bases, the J end by 9 bases, with 15 bases between. CDR3 length: 14 residues. CDR1 is LNHDA, CDR2 SQIVND, per germline (reference sequence). The CDR3 sequence is CASSILTLASEQFF. CDR3 DNA: TGTGCCAGTAGTATTCTTACACTAGCTAGTGAGCAGTTCTTC. Drawing the rest from reference TRBV19 and TRBJ2-1, the complete variable domain is DGGITQSPKYLFRKEGQNVTLSCEQNLNHDAMYWYRQDPGQGLRLIYYSQIVNDFQKGDIAEGYSVSREKKESFPLTVTSAQKNPTAFYLCASSILTLASEQFFGPGTRLTVL.

In its sample, this clonotype was seen many times. CDR3 sequence reads: CASSLAETDTQYF. The CDR3 region has the DNA TGTGCCAGCAGCCTCGCCGAAACAGATACGCAGTATTTT. The V gene is TRBV7-8, the J gene TRBJ2-3; no reliable D call. The CDR3 is 13 residues long. The ends were cut back, 5 bases at V and 3 bases at J, with 9 bases in the middle. Germline CDR1 reads SGHVS; CDR2 reads FQNEAQ. The whole variable domain, remainder taken from reference TRBV7-8 and TRBJ2-3, is GAGVSQSPRYKVAKRGQDVALRCDPISGHVSLFWYQQALGQGPEFLTYFQNEAQLDKSGLPSDRFFAERPEGSVSTLKIQRTQQEDSAVYLCASSLAETDTQYFGPGTRLTVL.